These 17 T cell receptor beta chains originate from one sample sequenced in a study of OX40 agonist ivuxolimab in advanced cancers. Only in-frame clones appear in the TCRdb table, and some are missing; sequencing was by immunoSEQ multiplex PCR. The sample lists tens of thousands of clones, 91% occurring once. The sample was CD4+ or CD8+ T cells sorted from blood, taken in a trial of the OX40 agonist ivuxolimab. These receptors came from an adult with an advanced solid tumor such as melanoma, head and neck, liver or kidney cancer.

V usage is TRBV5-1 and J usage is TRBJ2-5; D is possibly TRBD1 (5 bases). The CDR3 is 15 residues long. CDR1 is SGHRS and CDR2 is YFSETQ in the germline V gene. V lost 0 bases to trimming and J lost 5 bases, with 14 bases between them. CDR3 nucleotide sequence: TGCGCCAGCAGCTTGGTGTTAGGGGATGTTGAGACCCAGTACTTC. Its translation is CASSLVLGDVETQYF.

CDR3 loop: CASSISSGYGYTF. CDR3 DNA sequence: TGTGCCAGTAGTATATCTTCGGGCTATGGCTACACCTTC. The rearrangement uses TRBV19 and TRBJ1-2, with D uncertain. This CDR3 contains 13 residues. V lost 2 bases and J 4 bases, leaving 8 bases between the germline ends. Germline CDR1 is LNHDA and CDR2 is SQIVND (reference sequence).

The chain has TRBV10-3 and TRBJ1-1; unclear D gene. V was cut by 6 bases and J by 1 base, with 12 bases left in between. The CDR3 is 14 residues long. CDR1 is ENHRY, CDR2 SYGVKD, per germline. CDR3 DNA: TGTGCCATCAGCGACTTAGGGTCGAACACTGAAGCTTTCTTT. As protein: CAISDLGSNTEAFF.

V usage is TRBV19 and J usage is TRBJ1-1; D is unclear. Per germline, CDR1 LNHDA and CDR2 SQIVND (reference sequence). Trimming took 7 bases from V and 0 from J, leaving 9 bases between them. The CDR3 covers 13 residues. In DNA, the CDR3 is TGTGCCAGTAACCATTACATGAACACTGAAGCTTTCTTT. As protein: CASNHYMNTEAFF.

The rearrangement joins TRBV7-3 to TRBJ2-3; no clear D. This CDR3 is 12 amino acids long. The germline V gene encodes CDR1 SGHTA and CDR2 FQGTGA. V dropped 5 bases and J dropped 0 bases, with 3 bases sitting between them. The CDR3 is CASSPSTDTQYF. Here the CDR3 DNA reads TGTGCCAGCAGCCCAAGCACAGATACGCAGTATTTT. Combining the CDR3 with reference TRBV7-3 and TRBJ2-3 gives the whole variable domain GAGVSQTPSNKVTEKGKYVELRCDPISGHTALYWYRQSLGQGPEFLIYFQGTGAADDSGLPNDRFFAVRPEGSVSTLKIQRTERGDSAVYLCASSPSTDTQYFGPGTRLTVL.

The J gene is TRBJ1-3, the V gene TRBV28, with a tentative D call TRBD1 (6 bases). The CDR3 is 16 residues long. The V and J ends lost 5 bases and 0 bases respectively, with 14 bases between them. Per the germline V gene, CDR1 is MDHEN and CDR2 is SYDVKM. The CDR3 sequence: CASSEGNRASGNTIYF. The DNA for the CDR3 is TGTGCCAGCAGTGAGGGGAACAGGGCCTCTGGAAACACCATATATTTT.

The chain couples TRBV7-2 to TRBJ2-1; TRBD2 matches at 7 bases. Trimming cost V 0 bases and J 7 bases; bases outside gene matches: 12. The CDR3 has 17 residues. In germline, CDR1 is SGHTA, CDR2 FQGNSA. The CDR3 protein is CASSLAGGSVGRNEQFF. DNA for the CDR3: TGTGCCAGCAGCTTAGCTGGCGGGAGTGTCGGTCGGAATGAGCAGTTCTTC. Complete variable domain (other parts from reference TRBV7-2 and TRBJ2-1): GAGVSQSPSNKVTEKGKDVELRCDPISGHTALYWYRQSLGQGLEFLIYFQGNSAPDKSGLPSDRFSAERTGGSVSTLTIQRTQQEDSAVYLCASSLAGGSVGRNEQFFGPGTRLTVL.

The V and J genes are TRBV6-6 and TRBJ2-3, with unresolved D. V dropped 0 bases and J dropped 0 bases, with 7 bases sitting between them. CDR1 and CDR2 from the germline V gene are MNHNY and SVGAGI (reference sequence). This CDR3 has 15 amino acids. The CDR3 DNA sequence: TGTGCCAGCAGTTACTCGTCAACTAGCACAGATACGCAGTATTTT. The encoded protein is CASSYSSTSTDTQYF.

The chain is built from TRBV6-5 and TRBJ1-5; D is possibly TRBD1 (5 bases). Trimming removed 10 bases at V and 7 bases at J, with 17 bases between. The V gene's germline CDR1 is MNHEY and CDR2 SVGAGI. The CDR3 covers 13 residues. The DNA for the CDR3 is TGTGCCACCTCGCGGGGGGGAGGACAGCCCCAGCATTTT. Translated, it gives CATSRGGGQPQHF.

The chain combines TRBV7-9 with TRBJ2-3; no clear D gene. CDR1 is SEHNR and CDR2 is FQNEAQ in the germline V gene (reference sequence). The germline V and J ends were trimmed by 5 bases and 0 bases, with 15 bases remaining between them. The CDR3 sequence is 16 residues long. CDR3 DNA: TGTGCCAGCAGCGTATCTACACGCCAAAGCACAGATACGCAGTATTTT. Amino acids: CASSVSTRQSTDTQYF.

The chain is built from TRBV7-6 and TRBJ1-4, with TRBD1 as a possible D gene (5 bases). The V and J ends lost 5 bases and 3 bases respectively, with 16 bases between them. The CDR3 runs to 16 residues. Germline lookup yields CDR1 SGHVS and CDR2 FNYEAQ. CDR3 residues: CASSPTALPANEKLFF. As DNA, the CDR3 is TGTGCCAGCAGCCCGACAGCTCTCCCTGCTAATGAAAAACTGTTTTTT.

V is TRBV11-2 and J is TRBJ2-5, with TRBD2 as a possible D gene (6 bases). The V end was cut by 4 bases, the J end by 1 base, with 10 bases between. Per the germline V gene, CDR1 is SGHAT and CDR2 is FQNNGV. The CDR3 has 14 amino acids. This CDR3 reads CASSSRTTQETQYF. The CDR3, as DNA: TGTGCCAGCAGCTCCCGGACTACCCAAGAGACCCAGTACTTC.

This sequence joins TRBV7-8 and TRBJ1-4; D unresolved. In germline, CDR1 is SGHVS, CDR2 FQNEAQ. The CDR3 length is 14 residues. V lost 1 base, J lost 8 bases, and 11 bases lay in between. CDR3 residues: CASSLDNVQEKLFF. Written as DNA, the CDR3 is TGTGCCAGCAGCTTAGATAACGTTCAAGAAAAACTGTTTTTT.

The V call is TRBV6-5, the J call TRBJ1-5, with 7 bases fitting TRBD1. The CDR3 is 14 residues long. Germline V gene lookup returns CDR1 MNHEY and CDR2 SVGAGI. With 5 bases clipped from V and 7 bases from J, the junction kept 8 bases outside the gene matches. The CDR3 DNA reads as TGTGCCAGCAGTACTCGACAGGGCTGGCAGCCCCAGCATTTT. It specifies CASSTRQGWQPQHF.

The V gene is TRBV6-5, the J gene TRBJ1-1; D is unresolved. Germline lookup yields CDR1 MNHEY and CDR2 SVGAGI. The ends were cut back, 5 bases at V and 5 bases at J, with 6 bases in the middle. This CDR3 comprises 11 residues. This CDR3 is CASSASTEAFF. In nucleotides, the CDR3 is TGTGCCAGCAGTGCCTCGACTGAAGCTTTCTTT.

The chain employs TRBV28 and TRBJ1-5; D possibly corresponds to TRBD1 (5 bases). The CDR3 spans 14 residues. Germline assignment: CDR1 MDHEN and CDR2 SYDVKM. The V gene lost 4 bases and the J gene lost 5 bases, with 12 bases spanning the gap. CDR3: CASSSTGNHQPQHF. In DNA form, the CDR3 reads TGTGCCAGCAGTTCTACAGGAAATCATCAGCCCCAGCATTTT.

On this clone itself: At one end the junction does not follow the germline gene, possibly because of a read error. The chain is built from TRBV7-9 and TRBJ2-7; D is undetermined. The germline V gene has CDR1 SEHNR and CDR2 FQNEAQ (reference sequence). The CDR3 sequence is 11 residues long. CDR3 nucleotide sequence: TGTGCCAGCAGCTTCTCCGACGAGCAGTACTTC. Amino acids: CASSFSDEQYF. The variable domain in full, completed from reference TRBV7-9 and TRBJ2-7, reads DTGVSQNPRHKITKRGQNVTFRCDPISEHNRLYWYRQTLGQGPEFLTYFQNEAQLEKSRLLSDRFSAERPKGSFSTLEIQRTEQGDSAMYLCASSFSDEQYFGPGTRLTVT.